Below are 29 T cell receptor beta chains sequenced from a single sample in a study of beta chain features in type 1 diabetes. Whole-study findings and limits: In all four CD4+ subsets, TCRB CDR3 length was significantly, moderately reduced in type 1 diabetes.

Their specific antigens are unknown. All of the isolated RNA was reverse transcribed, so expressed TCRB transcripts were sequenced. Sequenced by immunoSEQ multiplex PCR; TCRdb stores in-frame clones only, minus some. The table lists roughly 280,000 clones, 24% of them singletons. Sequencing was performed on naive CD4+ T cells from blood. Receptor source: a woman in her twenties or thirties with type 1 diabetes.

The V and J genes are TRBV7-9 and TRBJ2-2; 12 positions agree with TRBD2. The CDR3 covers 16 residues. Per germline, CDR1 SEHNR and CDR2 FQNEAQ (reference sequence). The ends lost 7 bases at V and 5 bases at J; junction bases unmatched: 8. In DNA, the CDR3 is TGTGCCAGCAACCCGACTAGCGGGAGTGGAACCGGGGAGCTGTTTTTT. It translates to CASNPTSGSGTGELFF.

This clone came up a few times. V is TRBV2 and J is TRBJ2-3, with 12 bases fitting TRBD2. There are 14 residues in the CDR3. Germline CDR1 reads SNHLY; CDR2 reads FYNNEI. Losses at the gene ends were 9 bases for V and 4 bases for J; bases not matched to a gene: 5. This chain's CDR3 is CASPLAGGADTQYF. The CDR3 nucleotides are TGTGCCAGTCCTCTAGCGGGAGGGGCAGATACGCAGTATTTT. Complete variable domain (other parts from reference TRBV2 and TRBJ2-3): EPEVTQTPSHQVTQMGQEVILRCVPISNHLYFYWYRQILGQKVEFLVSFYNNEISEKSEIFDDQFSVERPDGSNFTLKIRSTKLEDSAMYFCASPLAGGADTQYFGPGTRLTVL.

This rearrangement joins TRBV9 to TRBJ2-3; D is unclear. Trimming cost V 3 bases and J 6 bases, with 8 bases left between them. Germline CDR1 is SGDLS and CDR2 is YYNGEE. This CDR3 region has 12 residues. The CDR3 coding sequence is TGTGCCAGCAGCGCTTCTATTGATACGCAGTATTTT. Its protein product is CASSASIDTQYF.

This sequence joins TRBV29-1 and TRBJ1-3; 8 bases are shared with TRBD1. Per germline, CDR1 SQVTM and CDR2 ANQGSEA. V lost 5 bases, J lost 0 bases, and 6 bases stayed unmatched. The CDR3 totals 15 residues. The CDR3 here is CSVTRGQGSGNTIYF. The DNA of the CDR3 is TGCAGCGTTACACGAGGACAGGGCTCTGGAAACACCATATATTTT.

The chain is built from TRBV19 and TRBJ1-5; D is possibly TRBD1 (5 bases). The CDR3 is 15 residues long. Per the germline V gene, CDR1 is LNHDA and CDR2 is SQIVND (reference sequence). V was cut by 1 base and J by 2 bases, with 9 bases left in between. The CDR3 reads CASSIVRAGNQPQHF. CDR3 in DNA: TGTGCCAGTAGTATAGTCAGGGCGGGCAATCAGCCCCAGCATTTT.

This clone has more than one count but fewer than ten. The chain employs TRBV2 and TRBJ2-1, with D possibly being TRBD2 (7 bases). The germline V and J ends were trimmed by 4 bases and 0 bases, with 10 bases remaining between them. Germline V gives CDR1 SNHLY, CDR2 FYNNEI. There are 15 residues in the CDR3. DNA of the CDR3: TGTGCCAGCAGTGTTAGGGGGGGCTCCTACAATGAGCAGTTCTTC. This translates into CASSVRGGSYNEQFF. Based on the CDR3 plus reference TRBV2 and TRBJ2-1, the full variable domain is EPEVTQTPSHQVTQMGQEVILRCVPISNHLYFYWYRQILGQKVEFLVSFYNNEISEKSEIFDDQFSVERPDGSNFTLKIRSTKLEDSAMYFCASSVRGGSYNEQFFGPGTRLTVL.

This clone came up a few times. The chain is built from TRBV7-9 and TRBJ2-7; D possibly corresponds to TRBD1 (5 bases). CDR1 and CDR2 from the germline V gene are SEHNR and FQNEAQ (reference sequence). The CDR3 has 14 amino acids. Trimming cost V 4 bases and J 5 bases, with 15 bases left between them. CDR3 amino acids: CASSSFRQSHEQYF. As DNA, the CDR3 is TGTGCCAGCAGCTCCTTCCGACAGAGCCACGAGCAGTACTTC.

This chain joins TRBV29-1 and TRBJ2-3; 7 nucleotides line up with TRBD2. CDR3 length: 14 residues. CDR1 and CDR2 (germline): SQVTM, ANQGSEA. V shed 7 bases, J shed 3 bases, and the junction held 10 bases outside the gene matches. The CDR3 loop is CSATGGGMTDTQYF. The CDR3 DNA follows: TGCAGCGCCACGGGAGGCGGGATGACAGATACGCAGTATTTT.

This rearrangement joins TRBV7-3 to TRBJ2-1; the D gene is possibly TRBD2 (5 bases). The length of the CDR3 is 16 residues. Between the trimmed V and J ends, which lost 1 base and 10 bases, there was a span of 20 bases. Germline V gene lookup returns CDR1 SGHTA and CDR2 FQGTGA. The CDR3 DNA reads as TGTGCCAGCAGCTTAAGGGCTAGCCATCGGGTAGGGGAGCAGTTCTTC. Its protein product is CASSLRASHRVGEQFF.

The chain uses TRBV23-1 and TRBJ2-7, with 7 positions matching TRBD2. TRBV23-1 qualifies as an ORF whose function is uncertain. The V and J ends lost 6 bases and 5 bases, in that order; junction bases with no gene match: 10. The CDR3 spans 14 residues. CDR3 bases: TGCGCCAGCAGAGGAGGGGCGGGAGTCCACGAGCAGTACTTC. Its protein product is CASRGGAGVHEQYF.

This clone was seen only a few times. The chain employs TRBV4-1 and TRBJ1-2; D perhaps matches TRBD1 (6 bases). Looked up from germline, CDR1 is MGHRA and CDR2 is YSYEKL. The CDR3 covers 16 residues. The V end was cut by 0 bases, the J end by 6 bases, with 17 bases between. The CDR3 DNA reads TGCGCCAGCAGCCAAGATTCCAGGGGTCGTTTGAATGGCTACACCTTC. Its translation: CASSQDSRGRLNGYTF.

V and J are TRBV30 and TRBJ1-4, with 7 bases aligning to TRBD1. V dropped 4 bases and J dropped 4; count of bases not matched to a gene: 3. There are 13 residues in the CDR3. Germline CDR1 GTSNPN, CDR2 SVGIG (reference sequence). The CDR3, as DNA: TGTGCCTGGACGGGACAGCTTAATGAAAAACTGTTTTTT. Translated, it gives CAWTGQLNEKLFF.

This clone was seen only a few times. This sequence joins TRBV29-1 and TRBJ1-1; D not resolved. The V gene's germline CDR1 is SQVTM and CDR2 ANQGSEA. This CDR3 comprises 14 residues. V was clipped by 7 bases and J by 6 bases, with 21 bases between them. The DNA of the CDR3 is TGCAGCGCAACTGGCCAACTAGGGCCGGCTGAAGCTTTCTTT. Translation: CSATGQLGPAEAFF.

The table lists this clone with a few counts. The gene calls are TRBV19 and TRBJ1-2; 9 bases line up with TRBD1. Trimming removed 4 bases from V and 7 bases from J; junction bases left unmatched: 7. Germline-derived CDR1 and CDR2 are LNHDA and SQIVND (reference sequence). This CDR3 has 14 residues. The CDR3, as DNA: TGTGCCAGTAGTACCCCGGGACAGGGCGCTGGCTACACCTTC. It specifies CASSTPGQGAGYTF.

This clone was counted between two and nine times. The chain has TRBV25-1 and TRBJ2-5, with a tentative D call TRBD2 (5 bases). The germline V and J ends were trimmed by 2 bases and 3 bases, with 22 bases remaining between them. The CDR3 runs 18 residues. The V gene's germline CDR1 is MGHDK and CDR2 SYGVNS. The CDR3 here is CASSETLLSATTKETQYF. The CDR3 DNA reads TGTGCCAGCAGTGAAACCCTACTGTCCGCGACTACTAAAGAGACCCAGTACTTC.

The chain uses TRBV5-6 and TRBJ1-1, with 10 positions matching TRBD1. Germline CDR1 is SGHDT and CDR2 is YYEEEE. This CDR3 has 16 residues. J lost 0 bases, V lost 2 bases, and 4 bases had no gene match. The CDR3 DNA sequence: TGTGCCAGCAGCTTACCGGGACAGGGGATGAACACTGAAGCTTTCTTT. Its translation: CASSLPGQGMNTEAFF.

This clone was recorded a few times. CDR3 sequence (DNA): TGCAGCGTGGGGGACAGGAGATCCTACGAGCAGTACTTC. This translates into CSVGDRRSYEQYF. This sequence joins TRBV29-1 and TRBJ2-7; 8 positions match TRBD1. With 6 bases clipped from V and 1 base from J, the junction kept 5 bases outside the gene matches. The CDR3 extends over 13 amino acids. Germline V gives CDR1 SQVTM, CDR2 ANQGSEA.

To note about this clone: This same CDR3 is encoded by further DNA sequences in the sample. This sequence joins TRBV9 and TRBJ2-3; D is uncertain. Germline lookup yields CDR1 SGDLS and CDR2 YYNGEE. Trimming removed 0 bases from V and 2 bases from J, with 7 bases in between. The CDR3 sequence is 14 residues long. CDR3 nucleotides: TGTGCCAGCAGCGTAGCCCAGGTCACAGATACGCAGTATTTT. This codes for CASSVAQVTDTQYF. The variable domain in full, completed from reference TRBV9 and TRBJ2-3, reads DSGVTQTPKHLITATGQRVTLRCSPRSGDLSVYWYQQSLDQGLQFLIQYYNGEERAKGNILERFSAQQFPDLHSELNLSSLELGDSALYFCASSVAQVTDTQYFGPGTRLTVL.

This clone was seen a handful of times. The CDR3 sequence is CASSPHADSVLTF. The CDR3 nucleotides are TGTGCCAGCAGCCCTCACGCGGACAGTGTCCTGACTTTC. The V call is TRBV7-3, the J call TRBJ2-6; tentatively, D is TRBD1 (6 bases). CDR1 SGHTA and CDR2 FQGTGA come from the germline V gene. Trimming left V 5 bases short and J 13 bases short, with 15 bases between. This CDR3 contains 13 residues.

This clone was detected a few times. The chain joins TRBV25-1 to TRBJ1-2; D not certain. The CDR3 totals 13 residues. In germline, CDR1 is MGHDK, CDR2 SYGVNS. Trimming took 7 bases from V and 4 from J, leaving 13 bases between them. DNA of the CDR3: TGTGCCAGCATCCCGAGGAGGATCTATGGCTACACCTTC. This gives the protein CASIPRRIYGYTF.

The rearrangement links TRBV5-4 to TRBJ1-5; a weak D match, TRBD1 (5 bases). Trimming took 2 bases from V and 2 from J, leaving 5 bases between them. This CDR3 has 13 residues. The V gene's germline CDR1 is SGHNT and CDR2 YYREEE (reference sequence). For the CDR3, the DNA is TGTGCCAGCAGCTTACAGGGCAATCAGCCCCAGCATTTT. This gives the protein CASSLQGNQPQHF.

This clone was picked up a small number of times. V gene TRBV5-1 combines with J gene TRBJ1-1, with 7 positions matching TRBD1. CDR1 is SGHRS and CDR2 is YFSETQ in the germline V gene. V trimming: 4 bases; J trimming: 4 bases; junction bases outside the gene matches: 10. The CDR3 runs to 15 residues. The CDR3 protein is CASSPPTGYGTEAFF. In DNA form, the CDR3 reads TGCGCCAGCAGCCCACCGACAGGGTACGGCACTGAAGCTTTCTTT.

This clone appeared a few times. The chain couples TRBV18 to TRBJ2-7, with TRBD2 matching over 11 bases. The CDR3 is made up of 16 amino acids. Trimming cost V 4 bases and J 6 bases; bases outside gene matches: 11. Germline loops: CDR1 KGHSH, CDR2 LQKENI. The CDR3 DNA follows: TGTGCCAGCTCACTCAATAGCGGGAGGGCCAATGTCGAGCAGTACTTC. It is translated as CASSLNSGRANVEQYF.

The chain links TRBV30 to TRBJ2-2; possibly TRBD1 for D (6 bases). The V end was cut by 5 bases, the J end by 5 bases, with 6 bases between. Per germline, CDR1 GTSNPN and CDR2 SVGIG (reference sequence). The length of the CDR3 is 11 residues. The CDR3 nucleotides read TGTGCCTGGCAGGGGACCGGGGAGCTGTTTTTT. The encoded protein is CAWQGTGELFF.

This clone was detected a few times. One end of the junction varies from germline; a read error may be responsible. The chain combines TRBV4-1 with TRBJ1-2; 7 nucleotides match TRBD1. The CDR3 runs to 12 residues. The germline CDR1 and CDR2 sequences are MGHRA and YSYEKL. The CDR3 loop reads CASSQPLGTAAF. For the CDR3, the DNA is TGCGCCAGCAGCCAACCCCTGGGGACAGCCGCCTTC.

As concerns this clone: Compared with germline, one end of the junction differs, possibly owing to a read error. The rearrangement uses TRBV5-1 and TRBJ1-2, with D perhaps TRBD1 (6 bases). The CDR3 runs 12 residues. Looked up from germline, CDR1 is SGHRS and CDR2 is YFSETQ. The CDR3 DNA sequence: TGCGCCAGCAGCGACACACCCGGGACACCCAGATTC. This sequence encodes CASSDTPGTPRF.

V is TRBV7-2 and J is TRBJ2-1; maybe TRBD2 (7 bases). V lost 5 bases, J lost 3 bases, and 14 bases lay in between. The length of the CDR3 is 15 residues. Germline CDR1 and CDR2: SGHTA and FQGNSA. This CDR3 reads CASSPGGGLYNEQFF. The CDR3 bases are TGTGCCAGCAGCCCGGGGGGCGGACTCTACAATGAGCAGTTCTTC.

This clone was counted only a few times. J is TRBJ2-6 and V is TRBV25-1; tentative D call: TRBD1 (6 bases). CDR3 size: 17 residues. Deletions cut 5 bases from V and 2 bases from J, with 16 bases between. Germline V gene sequence: CDR1 MGHDK, CDR2 SYGVNS. The CDR3 protein is CASSLSQGITGANVLTF. CDR3 nucleotides: TGTGCCAGCAGTCTATCCCAGGGGATCACTGGGGCCAACGTCCTGACTTTC.

V gene TRBV29-1 combines with J gene TRBJ2-5; 12 nucleotides align to TRBD2. The germline gives CDR1 SQVTM, CDR2 ANQGSEA. Unmatched junction bases numbered 8, after V lost 5 bases and J lost 7 bases. This CDR3 spans 14 amino acids. The CDR3 DNA follows: TGCAGCGTTAGTCTAGCGGGAGGGCCCGGGACCCAGTACTTC. Translating it yields CSVSLAGGPGTQYF.